In this sample, the clone carrying this T cell receptor (beta chain) turned up a few times. Its antigen is still unknown. The sample belongs to a study of T-cell memory formation after mild COVID-19. Study in general: The two donors had largely donor-specific TCR clusters.

Study-level findings and limits: The study found balanced CD4/CD8 in clones contracting day 15 to 85 and a CD4+ lean in later expanders. Contracting CD4+ clones sat mainly in CM and EM; CD8+ in EMRA. Pre-infection memory showed some responding clones, and this suggested that cross-reactive memory joined.

TCRdb reprocessed the 5' RACE reads via MiXCR and lists one record per CDR3 protein. The sample lists 180,000 or so distinct CDR3 sequences, roughly 11% occurring once. The sequence was collected from a man aged 18 to 29 who had mild COVID-19 (a few samples of this study predate the infection). Cell type and time point are not known. The sequenced sample was PBMCs or a T cell subset sorted from them (not recorded which).

CDR3 protein: CASSQPPPGSTEAFF. CDR3 nucleotides: TGCGCCAGCAGCCAGCCGCCACCGGGGAGCACTGAAGCTTTCTTT. V and J are TRBV4-3 and TRBJ1-1; no reliable D call. Trimming removed 3 bases at V and 4 bases at J, with 15 bases between. Germline CDR1 is LGHNA and CDR2 is YSLEER. The CDR3 runs 15 residues.